This TCR beta chain derives from a study of blood T cell repertoires in COVID-19 (dated by TCRdb to 2018 to 2020). Looking at the study overall: Collaborator samples came from the United States, Italy and Spain and covered acute and convalescent phases of COVID-19. The material from the prospective study consisted of cDNA or gDNA derived from T cells, B-cell-depleted T cells, or PBMCs. Deeply sampled blood TCRbeta repertoires from subjects exposed to, actively infected with, or recovered from COVID-19 were included in the dataset. The repertoires were released in a freely available public database meant as a resource for research on the immune response to SARS-CoV-2. Samples were obtained from the ongoing ImmuneRACE study (first 160 participants) and from 1,254 subjects provided by 6 global collaborators. Nearly every sample came with metadata listing a de-identified subject ID, COVID-19 status, age in years and sex. HLA class I and class II types, where available, came from metadata supplied by the sample provider rather than from assay-based typing.

As to this clone: Its antigen is not yet known. Per-base qualities were not stored, and no clone one base away is much larger.

Broader findings and caveats from the paper: How much clinical and demographic metadata was included differed by source and by participant, and the metadata was provided uncurated.

Enrolling through a virtual design, the prospective study's participants ranged in age from roughly 18 to 95 years and lived across around 25 United States geographic areas. In the prospective study, participants were assigned to cohorts based on the clinical history participants reported in a screening survey and a study questionnaire. Exposed participants were defined as having been in contact with someone with a PCR-confirmed or clinician-diagnosed COVID-19 case within 2 weeks of study entry. In the prospective study, mobile phlebotomists collected whole blood, serum and a nasopharyngeal or oropharyngeal swab from each participant. Prospective study participants could optionally give additional blood draws and questionnaires over an approximately 2-month period. Before DNA extraction, blood samples from the prospective study were shipped at room temperature or frozen. The immunoSEQ Assay, a bias-controlled multiplex PCR, was used to amplify TCRbeta CDR3 regions from genomic DNA. The paper's processing steps were these. The number of nucleated cells in each sample was estimated from the amplification of reference gene primers within the assay. Sequence reads were collapsed and filtered to measure the absolute abundance of every unique TCRbeta CDR3 rearrangement. Productive Simpson clonality was computed per sample as the square root of Simpson's diversity index over productive rearrangements. TCRdb took this table from immuneACCESS and kept in-frame rearrangements with V and J called. Such tables lack part of the clones; where checked against another copy, unresolved V genes explain under half of the gap, and the rest is unexplained. That table is the source of V, J and clone size, and D and trimming were worked out from the DNA. For this sample there are around 330,000 clones; around 85% appear just once. The ten largest clones add up to 1.5% to 2% of the sample.

The origin of this receptor is a woman aged 30 to 39 who had been exposed to COVID-19. The sequenced sample consisted of PBMCs or T cells enriched from blood (not recorded which).

The CDR3 amino acid sequence is: CASSQDLSGVNQPQHF. The DNA sequence reads TGTGCCAGCAGCCAAGATTTATCAGGGGTAAATCAGCCCCAGCATTTT. The sequence links TRBV4-2 to TRBJ1-5; possibly the D gene is TRBD1, per 6 matching bases. Measured from the cysteine to the phenylalanine, the CDR3 is 16 residues long. Solely the CDR3 DNA is kept, with 48 bases framed from the first base. V was cut back by 0 bases and J by 4 bases, leaving a gap of 13 bases between them. CDR1 and CDR2 are drawn from the germline V gene: LGHNA, YNFKEQ.